The 30 T cell receptor beta chains below come from one sample, sequenced in a study of tissue T cells after allogeneic stem cell transplantation. Assay: immunoSEQ multiplex PCR; the TCRdb copy retains only in-frame clones and omits some. The sample shows approximately 45,000 clones, 73% of them seen only once. The source material was sorted cells pooled from one or two spleens. These receptors were taken from a pool of C57BL/6 mice in good health.

About this clone itself: The gene symbols are mouse symbols. With the read ending 1 residue before the CDR3 end, the germline J gene is used to fill in that end. The chain couples TRBV31 to TRBJ1-4; unclear D gene. This CDR3 has 10 residues. V gave up 1 base and J gave up 8 bases, with 2 bases separating them. Looked up from germline, CDR1 is GKSSPN and CDR2 is SITVG. The part of the CDR3 DNA that was read is TGTGCCTGGAGTCAGGAAAGATTATTT. Translation gives CAWSQERLF. The entire CDR3 protein reads CAWSQERLFF.

Comments on this clone: Each gene name is a mouse one. Read sequence stops 1 residue before the CDR3 end, and the germline J gene provides the missing end. The chain links TRBV13-2 to TRBJ1-4, with a possible D match to TRBD1 (5 bases). This CDR3 is built from 13 residues. Germline CDR1 NNHNN, CDR2 SYGAGS (reference sequence). V lost 0 bases and J 5 bases, leaving 5 bases between the germline ends. CDR3 DNA (partial): TGTGCCAGCGGTGATGCAGGGAACGAAAGATTATTT. Its translation: CASGDAGNERLF. The whole CDR3 reads CASGDAGNERLFF.

On this clone: Gene names are mouse gene names. The read ends 1 residue before the CDR3 terminus; that terminus is restored from the germline J gene. The chain is built from TRBV16 and TRBJ2-2; D is undetermined. The CDR3 runs 15 residues. The V and J ends lost 0 bases and 1 base respectively, with 6 bases between them. Germline loops: CDR1 SGHSA, CDR2 FRNQAP. CDR3 DNA, as far as it was read: TGTGCAAGCAGCTTAGAGTCAGTAAACACCGGGCAGCTCTAC. Protein product: CASSLESVNTGQLY. From start to end, the CDR3 is CASSLESVNTGQLYF.

Details on this clone: Mouse gene names apply. The CDR3 end lies 1 residue beyond the end of the read and is filled in from the germline J gene. The chain links TRBV31 to TRBJ1-1; no definite D call. Germline loops: CDR1 GKSSPN, CDR2 SITVG. CDR3 length: 14 residues. Trimming left V 0 bases short and J 1 base short, with 9 bases between. The DNA read from the CDR3 is TGTGCCTGGAGTCTATCCCGAAGAAACACAGAAGTCTTC. This translates into CAWSLSRRNTEVF. The whole CDR3 region reads CAWSLSRRNTEVFF.

A remark on this clone: Gene names are the mouse ones. The read is 1 residue too short to cover the CDR3 end, so that end is filled in from the germline J gene. This sequence joins TRBV26 and TRBJ2-5; D is possibly TRBD1 (6 bases). CDR3 size: 13 residues. Germline CDR1 and CDR2: KGHPV and FQNQEV (reference sequence). V was pared by 4 bases and J by 2 bases, with 7 bases between. The DNA read from the CDR3 is TGTGCCAGCAGTCGCAGGGGCCAAGACACCCAGTAC. Protein sequence: CASSRRGQDTQY. The entire CDR3 is CASSRRGQDTQYF.

In the case of this clone: Here the gene names and germline are mouse. Read sequence stops 1 residue before the CDR3 end, and the germline J gene provides the missing end. The rearrangement joins TRBV13-2 to TRBJ2-1; D uncertain. The length of the CDR3 is 13 residues. Per the germline V gene, CDR1 is NNHNN and CDR2 is SYGAGS (reference sequence). V lost 2 bases to trimming and J lost 3 bases, with 6 bases between them. CDR3 in amino acids: CASGEAGYAEQFF. The covered CDR3 bases are TGTGCCAGCGGTGAGGCGGGCTATGCTGAGCAGTTC.

With regard to this clone: Gene and germline names: mouse. Read sequence stops 1 residue before the CDR3 end, and the germline J gene provides the missing end. J is TRBJ1-5 and V is TRBV1, with TRBD1 matching 7 bases. The J segment lost 0 bases and the V segment lost 3 bases, leaving 2 bases of the junction unmatched. CDR1 and CDR2 (germline): NSQYPW, LRSPGD (reference sequence). This CDR3 contains 15 residues. CDR3 residues: CTCSATGFNNQAPLF. The part of the CDR3 DNA that was read is TGCACCTGCAGTGCGACAGGGTTTAACAACCAGGCTCCGCTT.

Comment on this clone: Germline and genes: mouse. The read ends 1 residue shy of where the CDR3 ends; the end is completed using the germline J gene. This chain links TRBV29 with TRBJ2-5, with D perhaps matching TRBD1 (6 bases). There are 14 residues in the CDR3. Germline V gene lookup returns CDR1 MSHET and CDR2 SYDVDS. V was shortened by 6 bases and J by 2 bases, with 12 bases between the two germline ends. CDR3 sequence reads: CASSPGTPQDTQYF. The sequenced part of the CDR3 DNA is TGTGCTAGCAGCCCCGGGACACCCCAAGACACCCAGTAC.

In the case of this clone: Genes and germline come from the mouse. The CDR3 extends 1 residue past the end of the read, so its final part is completed from the germline J gene. V is TRBV2 and J is TRBJ2-4; D is undetermined. The CDR3 runs to 13 residues. V was clipped by 0 bases and J by 7 bases, with 8 bases between them. CDR1 is LGHNA, CDR2 YSYQKL, per germline. CDR3 bases read: TGTGCCAGCAGCCAAGATATCAGAGACACCTTGTAC. Its translation: CASSQDIRDTLY. The complete CDR3 reads CASSQDIRDTLYF. Looking up the rest from reference TRBV2 and TRBJ2-4 gives the full variable domain: DPKIIQKPKYLVAVTGSEKILICEQYLGHNAMYWYRQSAKKPLEFMFSYSYQKLMDNQTASSRFQPQSSKKNHLDLQITALKPDDSATYFCASSQDIRDTLYFGAGTRLSVL.

This clone was picked up a small number of times. Gene names follow the mouse nomenclature. Read coverage stops 1 residue before the CDR3 terminus; the germline J gene supplies the remainder. This chain links TRBV13-3 with TRBJ2-7; TRBD1 aligns across 9 bases. This CDR3 has 14 residues. In germline, CDR1 is NNHDY, CDR2 SYVADS. Unmatched junction bases numbered 7, after V lost 5 bases and J lost 4 bases. The CDR3 bases that were read are TGTGCCAGCAGCCATCCGGGACAGGGATATGAACAGTAC. Translation: CASSHPGQGYEQY. The whole CDR3 reads CASSHPGQGYEQYF.

On this clone: Gene names are mouse gene names. The sequenced fragment ends 1 residue before the CDR3 boundary, so the rest is inferred from the germline J gene. V usage is TRBV26 and J usage is TRBJ1-2; D is possibly TRBD1 (6 bases). V shed 3 bases and J shed 4 bases, with 9 bases lying between them. The CDR3 covers 13 residues. The germline gives CDR1 KGHPV, CDR2 FQNQEV (reference sequence). The CDR3: CASSLTGFSDYTF. The sequenced CDR3 bases are TGTGCCAGCAGTCTCACAGGGTTCTCCGACTACACC.

Remarks on this clone: Genes and germline are mouse. Partial CDR3 DNA: TGCACCTGCAGTGCGAGGGACAGTAACTATGCTGAGCAGTTC. It translates to CTCSARDSNYAEQF. The full CDR3 sequence reads CTCSARDSNYAEQFF. The rearrangement links TRBV1 to TRBJ2-1; 7 positions agree with TRBD1. The sequenced fragment ends 1 residue before the CDR3 boundary, so the rest is inferred from the germline J gene. In germline, CDR1 is NSQYPW, CDR2 LRSPGD (reference sequence). V was clipped by 3 bases and J by 0 bases; unmatched bases: 2. This CDR3 has 15 residues.

The count of this clone is one. All gene names here are mouse names. The read is 1 residue too short to cover the CDR3 end, so that end is filled in from the germline J gene. The chain combines TRBV2 with TRBJ2-3, with D unclear. CDR1 is LGHNA, CDR2 YSYQKL, per germline. The CDR3 sequence is 16 residues long. The V and J ends lost 0 bases and 0 bases respectively, with 10 bases between them. The CDR3 DNA, read in part, is TGTGCCAGCAGCCAAGAGGTCCAGACTAGTGCAGAAACGCTGTAT. Protein sequence: CASSQEVQTSAETLY. The CDR3 in full is CASSQEVQTSAETLYF.

Turning to this clone: Gene names are the mouse ones. The read halts 1 residue ahead of the CDR3 end, with the missing end drawn from the germline J gene. V usage is TRBV20 and J usage is TRBJ2-5, with unresolved D. CDR1 is GFQATS, CDR2 STVNSAI, per germline. The CDR3 is 13 residues long. Trimming shortened V by 0 bases and J by 0 bases, and 4 bases separated the two germline ends. CDR3 DNA, as far as it was read: TGTGGTGCTAGGGACATTAACCAAGACACCCAGTAC. Encoded protein: CGARDINQDTQY. The whole CDR3 protein reads CGARDINQDTQYF.

This clone was found a few times. Gene labels here are mouse ones. The DNA ends 1 residue before the CDR3 does, and the rest of the CDR3 is filled in from the germline J gene. The rearrangement links TRBV20 to TRBJ2-7, with 11 bases matching TRBD2. V dropped 2 bases and J dropped 7; count of bases not matched to a gene: 7. Germline V CDR1 and CDR2: GFQATS, STVNSAI. The CDR3 sequence is 14 residues long. The CDR3 reads CGARKTGGAREQYF. Incomplete CDR3 DNA: TGTGGTGCTAGGAAAACTGGGGGGGCGCGGGAACAGTAC. Filled out from reference TRBV20 and TRBJ2-7, the complete variable domain reads GALVYQYPRRTICKSGTSMRMECQAVGFQATSVAWYRQSPQKTFELIALSTVNSAIKYEQNFTQEKFPISHPNLSFSSMTVLNAYLEDRGLYLCGARKTGGAREQYFGPGTRLTVL.

About this clone itself: Genes and germline come from the mouse. Read sequence stops 1 residue before the CDR3 end, and the germline J gene provides the missing end. This sequence joins TRBV3 and TRBJ1-3; 11 nucleotides agree with TRBD1. This CDR3 spans 16 amino acids. J lost 4 bases, V lost 1 base, and 3 bases had no gene match. CDR1 and CDR2 from the germline V gene are SNHLY and FYNGKV (reference sequence). CDR3 amino acids: CASSLEGTGGGNTLYF. CDR3 bases read: TGTGCCAGCAGCTTAGAAGGGACAGGGGGGGGAAATACGCTCTAT.

This clone was picked up a small number of times. Any gene name here is a mouse gene name. The read stops 1 residue short of the end of the CDR3; the missing end is completed from the germline J gene. V usage is TRBV13-3 and J usage is TRBJ2-7; 7 bases agree with TRBD1. Germline V gives CDR1 NNHDY, CDR2 SYVADS. The ends lost 0 bases at V and 4 bases at J; junction bases unmatched: 4. The CDR3 length is 14 residues. CDR3 DNA (partial): TGTGCCAGCAGTGATGACAGGGGCCCTTATGAACAGTAC. Its protein is CASSDDRGPYEQY. The CDR3 in full is CASSDDRGPYEQYF.

Concerning this clone itself: Gene names and germline refer to mouse. Sequencing ends 1 residue short of the CDR3 end; the germline J gene provides the rest. The rearrangement joins TRBV31 to TRBJ2-4, with 8 bases fitting TRBD1. Germline CDR1 GKSSPN, CDR2 SITVG. This CDR3 spans 16 amino acids. V dropped 0 bases and J dropped 1; count of bases not matched to a gene: 6. CDR3 loop: CAWSLARGQGQNTLYF. The part of the CDR3 DNA that was read is TGTGCCTGGAGTCTCGCCAGGGGGCAGGGTCAAAACACCTTGTAC.

Comments on this clone: Each gene name is a mouse one. The read finishes 1 residue shy of the CDR3 end, and the germline J gene is used to complete it. This chain connects TRBV24 to TRBJ2-1, with TRBD1 identical over 7 bases. The CDR3 extends over 14 amino acids. Germline CDR1 and CDR2: KGHTA and FRNEEI. Unmatched junction bases numbered 7, after V lost 7 bases and J lost 4 bases. CDR3 sequence: CASTVTGRYAEQFF. The part of the CDR3 DNA that was read is TGTGCCAGCACCGTGACAGGGCGGTATGCTGAGCAGTTC.

This clone was seen more than once but under ten times. These gene names are mouse names. The CDR3 end is not reached by the read, which stops 1 residue before it; the germline J gene fills it in. The V and J genes are TRBV16 and TRBJ2-7; D is undetermined. Per germline, CDR1 SGHSA and CDR2 FRNQAP. The CDR3 spans 14 residues. With 0 bases removed from V and 3 bases from J, the gap between germline ends came to 9 bases. CDR3 protein: CASSLDLSDYEQYF. Incomplete CDR3 DNA: TGTGCAAGCAGCTTAGATCTCTCAGACTATGAACAGTAC.

With regard to this clone: Mouse gene names apply. The sequenced part of the CDR3 DNA is TGTGCCAGCGGTGATCAGGGGGGCCAAGACACCCAGTAC. This translates into CASGDQGGQDTQY. The full CDR3 sequence reads CASGDQGGQDTQYF. The rearrangement joins TRBV13-2 to TRBJ2-5; D is possibly TRBD1 (7 bases). The CDR3 end falls 1 residue outside the read, so it is completed with the germline J gene. The CDR3 is 14 amino acids. V shed 1 base and J shed 2 bases, with 8 bases lying between them. CDR1 is NNHNN, CDR2 SYGAGS, per germline (reference sequence).

With regard to this clone: Germline and genes: mouse. The read finishes 1 residue shy of the CDR3 end, and the germline J gene is used to complete it. The chain recombines TRBV31 with TRBJ1-1; maybe TRBD1 (5 bases). The germline V gene encodes CDR1 GKSSPN and CDR2 SITVG. V was clipped by 1 base and J by 4 bases, with 10 bases between them. The CDR3 has 13 residues. CDR3 sequence reads: CAWSPGLGTEVFF. The covered CDR3 bases are TGTGCCTGGAGTCCAGGGTTGGGCACAGAAGTCTTC.

Turning to this clone: Gene names are the mouse ones. The read is 1 residue too short to cover the CDR3 end, so that end is filled in from the germline J gene. J is TRBJ1-2 and V is TRBV4; TRBD1 matches at 7 bases. Trimming at V came to 4 bases and at J to 0 bases, leaving 5 bases not matched to a gene. Germline loops: CDR1 LGHDT, CDR2 YNNKQL (reference sequence). The CDR3 is 15 residues long. The DNA read from the CDR3 is TGTGCCAGCAGCTCTACAGGGGTATCAAACTCCGACTACACC. It specifies CASSSTGVSNSDYT. The complete CDR3 reads CASSSTGVSNSDYTF.

Notes on this clone: The gene names here belong to mouse. Sequencing ends 1 residue short of the CDR3 end; the germline J gene provides the rest. V usage is TRBV14 and J usage is TRBJ2-1; weak D call: TRBD2 (7 bases). Looked up from germline, CDR1 is SGHDT and CDR2 is FRDEAV. This CDR3 has 14 amino acids. V was shortened by 2 bases and J by 4 bases, with 10 bases between the two germline ends. The covered CDR3 bases are TGTGCCAGCAGTTTGGGGGGCGCTTATGCTGAGCAGTTC. This sequence encodes CASSLGGAYAEQF. The CDR3 in full is CASSLGGAYAEQFF.

This clone occurred a few times. Mouse names are used for the genes. The CDR3 end is not reached by the read, which stops 1 residue before it; the germline J gene fills it in. The chain combines TRBV16 with TRBJ2-7; tentative D call: TRBD1 (5 bases). CDR1 is SGHSA and CDR2 is FRNQAP in the germline V gene. The CDR3 is 13 amino acids. The V end lost 0 bases, the J end lost 3 bases, and 6 bases lay between the germline ends. The sequenced part of the CDR3 DNA is TGTGCAAGCAGCTTAGAGGACAACTATGAACAGTAC. It is translated as CASSLEDNYEQY. The complete CDR3 sequence is CASSLEDNYEQYF. The variable domain in full, completed from reference TRBV16 and TRBJ2-7, reads NAGVIQTPRHKVTGKGQEATLWCEPISGHSAVFWYRQTIVQGLEFLTYFRNQAPIDDSGMPKERFSAQMPNQSHSTLKIQSTQPQDSAVYLCASSLEDNYEQYFGPGTRLTVL.

Concerning this clone: Gene labels here are mouse ones. The sequence runs out 1 residue before the end of the CDR3; the remainder is reconstructed from the germline J gene. The V gene is TRBV5, the J gene TRBJ1-1, with D possibly TRBD1 on 6 matching bases. The germline V gene has CDR1 LGHNA and CDR2 YNLKQL (reference sequence). With 0 bases removed from V and 3 bases from J, the gap between germline ends came to 8 bases. The CDR3 has 14 amino acids. The CDR3 is CASSQEGADTEVFF. The CDR3 DNA, read in part, is TGTGCCAGCAGCCAAGAGGGGGCTGACACAGAAGTCTTC.

Concerning this clone itself: Genes and germline come from the mouse. The read ends 1 residue before the CDR3 terminus; that terminus is restored from the germline J gene. The V gene is TRBV12-2, the J gene TRBJ1-2, with 12 bases fitting TRBD1. With 0 bases clipped from V and 4 bases from J, the junction kept 2 bases outside the gene matches. The CDR3 is 15 amino acids. In germline, CDR1 is SGHLS, CDR2 HYDKME. The CDR3 bases that were read are TGTGCCAGCTCTCTCGGGACAGGGGGCGGCTCCGACTACACC. As protein: CASSLGTGGGSDYT. The CDR3, in full, reads CASSLGTGGGSDYTF.

A word on this clone: All gene names here are mouse names. The read ends 1 residue early relative to the CDR3; the germline J gene fills the gap. The chain employs TRBV13-2 and TRBJ2-5, with 8 bases lining up with TRBD2. There are 15 residues in the CDR3. Germline lookup yields CDR1 NNHNN and CDR2 SYGAGS (reference sequence). After removal of 2 bases from V and 1 base from J, the junction contained 3 bases not matched to a gene. The CDR3 spells CASGEWGGDQDTQYF. The sequenced part of the CDR3 DNA is TGTGCCAGCGGTGAATGGGGGGGGGACCAAGACACCCAGTAC.

The sample holds one count of this clone. Genes here carry mouse names. The read ends 1 residue shy of where the CDR3 ends; the end is completed using the germline J gene. The chain links TRBV12-1 to TRBJ1-2; the D gene is possibly TRBD1 (5 bases). Deletions cut 3 bases from V and 4 bases from J, with 8 bases between. Germline V gene sequence: CDR1 SGHSN, CDR2 HYEKVE. The CDR3 is 12 amino acids. CDR3: CASSSDSSDYTF. The part of the CDR3 DNA that was read is TGTGCCAGCTCTTCCGACAGCTCCGACTACACC.

As regards this clone: The genes and germline here are from mouse. Coverage ceases 1 residue before the CDR3 finishes, and the germline J gene fills in the end. V usage is TRBV5 and J usage is TRBJ1-3; D gene ambiguous. Trimming took 4 bases from V and 0 from J, leaving 7 bases between them. The germline CDR1 and CDR2 sequences are LGHNA and YNLKQL (reference sequence). The CDR3 consists of 14 residues. The CDR3: CASSLTDSGNTLYF. Partial CDR3 DNA: TGTGCCAGCAGCCTCACGGATTCTGGAAATACGCTCTAT.